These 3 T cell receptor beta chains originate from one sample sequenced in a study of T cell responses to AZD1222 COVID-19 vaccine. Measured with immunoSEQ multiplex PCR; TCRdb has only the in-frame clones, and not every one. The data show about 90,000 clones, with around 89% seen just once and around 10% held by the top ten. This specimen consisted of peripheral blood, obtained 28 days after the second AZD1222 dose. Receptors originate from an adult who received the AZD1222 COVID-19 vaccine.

CDR3 bases: TGTGCCAGCAGCTTAAATGCCGGGACAGTAGGTCAGCCCCAGCATTTT. As protein: CASSLNAGTVGQPQHF. The V call is TRBV7-2, the J call TRBJ1-5; 7 nucleotides align to TRBD1. The J segment lost 6 bases and the V segment lost 2 bases, leaving 10 bases of the junction unmatched. The CDR3 spans 16 residues. CDR1 and CDR2 (germline): SGHTA, FQGNSA.

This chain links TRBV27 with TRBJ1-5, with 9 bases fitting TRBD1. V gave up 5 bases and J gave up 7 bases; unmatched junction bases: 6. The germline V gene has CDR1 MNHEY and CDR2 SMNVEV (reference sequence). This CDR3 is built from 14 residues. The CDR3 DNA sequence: TGTGCCAGCAGTCTACAGGGGGCGAGGCAGCCCCAGCATTTT. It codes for CASSLQGARQPQHF.

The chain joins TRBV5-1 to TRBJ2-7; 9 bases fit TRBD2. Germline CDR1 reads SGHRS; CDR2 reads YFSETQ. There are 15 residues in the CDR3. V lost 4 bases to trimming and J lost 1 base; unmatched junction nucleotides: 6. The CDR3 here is CASSKGTSLSYEQYF. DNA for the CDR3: TGCGCCAGCAGCAAAGGGACTAGCCTTTCCTACGAGCAGTACTTC.